This record looks at one TCR beta chain sequence and its context. Its antigen is unidentified. The source of the sample is a study of blood T cells in healthy people across ages. In germline, CDR1 is LGHNA, CDR2 YNFKEQ. V lost 5 bases, J lost 2 bases, and 15 bases lay in between. The CDR3 extends over 15 amino acids. Then a second PCR, running about 7 to 11 cycles, was carried out with a sample-barcoded 5' primer and a J-beta primer mix. MiXCR was run by TCRdb on the 5' RACE reads, yielding one entry per CDR3 protein. The table lists 650,000 to 1,000,000 distinct CDR3 sequences, about 45% of them singletons. Study observations and caveats: PBMC samples, being unsorted, prevented any conclusive comparison of naive and antigen-experienced cells. As age increased, TCR beta diversity per million T cells fell in a roughly linear fashion.

Sequencing used blood. The receptor comes from a man of 80 years or more in good health. This rearrangement joins TRBV4-2 to TRBJ2-5, with D perhaps TRBD1 or TRBD2 (5 bases each). CDR3 DNA sequence: TGTGCCAGCAGCACCCCCGGGGCTAGACAAGAGACCCAGTACTTC. It specifies CASSTPGARQETQYF.